The clone carrying this T cell receptor (beta chain) was recorded many times. Its specificity is unknown. This specimen comes from a study of T cells in Graves' hyperthyroidism and ophthalmopathy. Graves' hyperthyroidism is called stable when ophthalmopathy does not progress within 18 months. Diagnoses used clinical symptoms, serum thyroxine and TRAb, thyroid ultrasound and orbital computed tomography. Germline-derived CDR1 and CDR2 are DFQATT and SNEGSKA (reference sequence). The V segment lost 0 bases and the J segment 4 bases; nucleotides outside the gene matches: 5. This CDR3 comprises 16 residues. The investigators amplified TCR beta CDR3 regions from RNA transcripts. Primed by the HTBI set, a first-round RT-PCR was run on the TCR CDR3. MiXCR, run by TCRdb on the multiplex PCR reads, gives a single entry per CDR3 protein. The sample lists under 800,000 distinct CDR3 sequences, less than 15% seen once, with roughly 10% in the top ten.

General study points: Also found in blood were most expanded thyroid clonotypes above 0.001.

Specimen: blood. The TCR sequence derives from a young woman with Graves' hyperthyroidism. The chain links TRBV20-1 to TRBJ2-1, with 11 bases aligning to TRBD2. CDR3 region: CSARDLTSGGYNEQFF. The CDR3 DNA reads TGCAGTGCTAGAGATCTAACTAGCGGGGGTTACAATGAGCAGTTCTTC.